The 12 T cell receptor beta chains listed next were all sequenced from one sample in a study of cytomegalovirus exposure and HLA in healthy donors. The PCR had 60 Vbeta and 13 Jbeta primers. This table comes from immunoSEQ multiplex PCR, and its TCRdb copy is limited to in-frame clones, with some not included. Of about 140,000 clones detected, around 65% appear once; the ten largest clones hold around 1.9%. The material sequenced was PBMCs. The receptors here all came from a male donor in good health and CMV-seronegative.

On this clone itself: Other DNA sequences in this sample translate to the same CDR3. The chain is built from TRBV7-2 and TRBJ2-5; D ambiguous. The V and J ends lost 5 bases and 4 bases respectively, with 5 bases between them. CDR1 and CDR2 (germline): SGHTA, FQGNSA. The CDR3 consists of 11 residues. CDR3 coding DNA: TGTGCCAGCAGCCCCCGAGAGACCCAGTACTTC. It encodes CASSPRETQYF.

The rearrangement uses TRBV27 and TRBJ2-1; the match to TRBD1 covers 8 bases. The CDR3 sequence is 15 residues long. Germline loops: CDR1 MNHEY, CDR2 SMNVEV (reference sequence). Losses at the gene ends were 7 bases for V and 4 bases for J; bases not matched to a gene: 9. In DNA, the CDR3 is TGTGCCAGCATGGGACAGGACAATCTATACAATGAGCAGTTCTTC. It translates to CASMGQDNLYNEQFF.

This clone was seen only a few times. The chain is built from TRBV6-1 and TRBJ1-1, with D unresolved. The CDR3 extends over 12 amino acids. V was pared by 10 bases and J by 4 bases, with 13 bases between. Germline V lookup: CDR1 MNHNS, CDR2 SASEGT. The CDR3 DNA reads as TGTGCCACGGTGACTGCGATCACTGAAGCTTTCTTT. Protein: CATVTAITEAFF.

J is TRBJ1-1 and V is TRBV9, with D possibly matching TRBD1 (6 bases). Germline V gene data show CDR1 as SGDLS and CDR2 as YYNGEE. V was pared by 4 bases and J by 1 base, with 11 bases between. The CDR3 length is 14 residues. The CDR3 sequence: CASSPGHGNTEAFF. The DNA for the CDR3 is TGTGCCAGCAGCCCGGGACACGGGAACACTGAAGCTTTCTTT.

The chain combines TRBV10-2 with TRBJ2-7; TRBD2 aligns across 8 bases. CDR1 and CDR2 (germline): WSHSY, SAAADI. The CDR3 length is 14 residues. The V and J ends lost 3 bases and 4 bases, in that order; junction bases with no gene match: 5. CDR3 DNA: TGCGCCAGCAGTGATCCCTCGGGGGGGTACGAGCAGTACTTC. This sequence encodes CASSDPSGGYEQYF.

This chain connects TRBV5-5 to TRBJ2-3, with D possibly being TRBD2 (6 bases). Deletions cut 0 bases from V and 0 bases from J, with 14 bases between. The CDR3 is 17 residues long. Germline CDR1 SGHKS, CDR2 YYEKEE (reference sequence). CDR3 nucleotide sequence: TGTGCCAGCAGCTTGGAAGGGCGGGGCCCTAGCACAGATACGCAGTATTTT. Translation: CASSLEGRGPSTDTQYF.

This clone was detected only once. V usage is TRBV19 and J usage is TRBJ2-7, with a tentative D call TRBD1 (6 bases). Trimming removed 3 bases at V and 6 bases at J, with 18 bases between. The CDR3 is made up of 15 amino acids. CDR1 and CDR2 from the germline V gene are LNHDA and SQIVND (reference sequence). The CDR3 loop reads CASSMGAGAIGEQYF. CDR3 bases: TGTGCCAGTAGTATGGGGGCAGGGGCAATAGGCGAGCAGTACTTC.

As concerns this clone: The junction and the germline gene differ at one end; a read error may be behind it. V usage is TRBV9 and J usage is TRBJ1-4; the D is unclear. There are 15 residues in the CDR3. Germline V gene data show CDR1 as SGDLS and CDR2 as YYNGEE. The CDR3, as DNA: TGTTCCAGCAGCGTACGGACGGGAGAAAATGAAAAACTGTTTTTT. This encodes CSSSVRTGENEKLFF.

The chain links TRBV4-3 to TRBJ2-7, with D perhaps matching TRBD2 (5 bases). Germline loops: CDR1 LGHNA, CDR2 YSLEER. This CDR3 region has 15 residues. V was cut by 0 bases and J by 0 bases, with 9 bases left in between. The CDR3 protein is CASSQDGGSSYEQYF. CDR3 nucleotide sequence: TGCGCCAGCAGCCAAGATGGAGGTAGCTCCTACGAGCAGTACTTC.

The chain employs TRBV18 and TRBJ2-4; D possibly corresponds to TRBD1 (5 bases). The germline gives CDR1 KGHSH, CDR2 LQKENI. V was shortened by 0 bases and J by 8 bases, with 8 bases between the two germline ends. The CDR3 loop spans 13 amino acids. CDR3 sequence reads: CASSPPQGDIQYF. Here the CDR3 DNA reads TGTGCCAGCTCACCACCCCAGGGTGACATTCAGTACTTC.

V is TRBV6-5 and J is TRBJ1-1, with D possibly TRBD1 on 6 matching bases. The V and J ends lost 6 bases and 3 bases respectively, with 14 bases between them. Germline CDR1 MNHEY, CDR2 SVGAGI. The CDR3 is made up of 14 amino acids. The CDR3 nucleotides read TGTGCCAGCAGCCTGTCCTACAGGGACACTGAAGCTTTCTTT. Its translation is CASSLSYRDTEAFF.

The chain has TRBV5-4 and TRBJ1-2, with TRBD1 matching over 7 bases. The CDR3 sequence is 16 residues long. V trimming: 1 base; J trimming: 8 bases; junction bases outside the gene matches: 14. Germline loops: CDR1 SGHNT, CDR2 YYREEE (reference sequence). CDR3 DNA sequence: TGTGCCAGCAGCTTGTCCCCCAAAGACAGGGTGCGGGGCTACACCTTC. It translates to CASSLSPKDRVRGYTF.